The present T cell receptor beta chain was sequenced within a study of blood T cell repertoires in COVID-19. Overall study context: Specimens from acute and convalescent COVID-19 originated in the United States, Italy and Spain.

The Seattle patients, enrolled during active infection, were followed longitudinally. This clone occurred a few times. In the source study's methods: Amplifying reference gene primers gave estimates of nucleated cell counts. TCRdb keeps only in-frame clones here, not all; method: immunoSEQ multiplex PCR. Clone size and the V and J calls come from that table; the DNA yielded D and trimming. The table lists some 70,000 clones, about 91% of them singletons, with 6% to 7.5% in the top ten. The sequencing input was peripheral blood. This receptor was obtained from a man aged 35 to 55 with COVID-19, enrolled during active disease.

The CDR3: CASKQGATNEKLFF. In DNA form, the CDR3 reads TGTGCCAGCAAGCAGGGGGCAACTAATGAAAAACTGTTTTTT. This rearrangement joins TRBV2 to TRBJ1-4; 7 bases fit TRBD1. Germline CDR1 SNHLY, CDR2 FYNNEI. The J segment lost 0 bases and the V segment lost 7 bases, leaving 2 bases of the junction unmatched. The CDR3 extends over 14 amino acids.